The clone carrying this T cell receptor beta chain was counted ten times or more. Its antigen remains unknown. This sample stems from a study of T cell repertoires in cytomegalovirus infection. Study at large: It can be stated that public TCR beta signatures indicated CMV infection as well as a matching HLA type. Study results and limitations: The study identified carriers of CMV plus the relevant HLA from cumulative public TCR beta family frequency. HLA-C-restricted CMV-specific TCR beta clonotypes were dominant in the ex vivo response.

MiXCR, applied by TCRdb to the reads, yields one record per CDR3 protein. The sample carries under 70,000 distinct CDR3 sequences, roughly 34% recorded once. The CDR3 loop spans 14 amino acids. CDR1 is SGHVS and CDR2 is FNYEAQ in the germline V gene. With V trimmed by 5 bases and J by 1 base, 3 bases remained unmatched. The chain joins TRBV7-6 to TRBJ2-7; 9 bases are shared with TRBD1. The sequenced sample consisted of PBMCs, sequenced either directly or after in vitro stimulation (not recorded which). This clonotype was sampled from a human donor in good health (CMV status not recorded). Some clones in this sample may be carry-over from other donors' samples. The CDR3 DNA sequence: TGTGCCAGCAGCCTAGACAGGGGGTCCTACGAGCAGTACTTC. Residues: CASSLDRGSYEQYF.